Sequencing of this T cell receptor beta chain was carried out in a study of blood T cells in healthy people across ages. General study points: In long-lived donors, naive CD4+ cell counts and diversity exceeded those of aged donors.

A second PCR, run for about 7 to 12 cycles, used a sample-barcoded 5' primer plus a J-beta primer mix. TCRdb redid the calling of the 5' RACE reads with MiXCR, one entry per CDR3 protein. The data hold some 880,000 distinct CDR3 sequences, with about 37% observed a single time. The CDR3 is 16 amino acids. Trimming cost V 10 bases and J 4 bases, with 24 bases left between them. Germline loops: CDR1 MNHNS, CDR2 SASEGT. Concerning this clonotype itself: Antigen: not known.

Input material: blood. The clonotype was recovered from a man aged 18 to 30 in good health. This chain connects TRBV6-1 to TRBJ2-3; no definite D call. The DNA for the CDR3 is TGTGCCAACTCAGCGTGGGGAAGGCCAGAGCCAGATACGCAGTATTTT. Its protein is CANSAWGRPEPDTQYF.